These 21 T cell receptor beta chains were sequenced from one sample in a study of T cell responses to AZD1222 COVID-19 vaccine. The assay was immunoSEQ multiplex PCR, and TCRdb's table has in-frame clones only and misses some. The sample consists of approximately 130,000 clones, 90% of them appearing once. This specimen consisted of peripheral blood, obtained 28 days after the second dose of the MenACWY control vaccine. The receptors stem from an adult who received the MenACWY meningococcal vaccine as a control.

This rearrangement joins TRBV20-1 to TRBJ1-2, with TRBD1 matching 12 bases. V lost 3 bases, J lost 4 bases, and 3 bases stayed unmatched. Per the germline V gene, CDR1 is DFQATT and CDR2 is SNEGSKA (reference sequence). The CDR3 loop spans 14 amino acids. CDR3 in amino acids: CSASPGQGAYGYTF. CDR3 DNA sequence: TGCAGTGCTAGTCCGGGACAGGGGGCCTATGGCTACACCTTC.

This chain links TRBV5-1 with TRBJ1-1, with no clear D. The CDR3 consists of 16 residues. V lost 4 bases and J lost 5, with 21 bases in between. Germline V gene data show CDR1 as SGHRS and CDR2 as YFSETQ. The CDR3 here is CASSLGSIISGTEAFF. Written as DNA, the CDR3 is TGCGCCAGCAGCCTGGGGAGTATCATTTCGGGGACTGAAGCTTTCTTT.

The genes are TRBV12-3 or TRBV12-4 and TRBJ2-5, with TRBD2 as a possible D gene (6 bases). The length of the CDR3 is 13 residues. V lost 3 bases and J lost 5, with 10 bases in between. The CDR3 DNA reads TGTGCCAGCAGTTTGTGGGGAGGCGAGACCCAGTACTTC. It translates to CASSLWGGETQYF.

Here the CDR3 reads CASSTTGQGNYGYTF. The CDR3 DNA follows: TGTGCCAGTAGTACCACGGGACAGGGGAACTATGGCTACACCTTC. The V gene is TRBV19, the J gene TRBJ1-2; 10 bases agree with TRBD1. CDR1 and CDR2 from the germline V gene are LNHDA and SQIVND (reference sequence). Trimming at V came to 4 bases and at J to 2 bases, leaving 4 bases not matched to a gene. This CDR3 region has 15 residues. Full variable domain (outside the CDR3, taken from reference TRBV19 and TRBJ1-2): DGGITQSPKYLFRKEGQNVTLSCEQNLNHDAMYWYRQDPGQGLRLIYYSQIVNDFQKGDIAEGYSVSREKKESFPLTVTSAQKNPTAFYLCASSTTGQGNYGYTFGSGTRLTVV.

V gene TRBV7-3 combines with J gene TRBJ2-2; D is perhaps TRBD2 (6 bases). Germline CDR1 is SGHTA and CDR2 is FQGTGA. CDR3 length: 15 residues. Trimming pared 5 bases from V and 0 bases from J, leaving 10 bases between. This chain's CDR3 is CASSPGRANTGELFF. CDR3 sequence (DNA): TGTGCCAGCAGCCCCGGGAGAGCGAACACCGGGGAGCTGTTTTTT.

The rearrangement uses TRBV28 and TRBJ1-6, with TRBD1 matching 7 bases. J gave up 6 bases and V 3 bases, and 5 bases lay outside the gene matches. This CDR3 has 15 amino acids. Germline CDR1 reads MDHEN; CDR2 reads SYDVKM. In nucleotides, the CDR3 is TGTGCCAGCAGTTTTGTGGGACAGAGTAATTCACCCCTCCACTTT. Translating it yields CASSFVGQSNSPLHF.

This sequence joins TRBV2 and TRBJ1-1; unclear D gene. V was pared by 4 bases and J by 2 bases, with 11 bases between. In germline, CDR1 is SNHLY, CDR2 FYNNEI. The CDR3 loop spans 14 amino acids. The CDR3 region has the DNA TGTGCCAGCAGTGTGGGCCGAGTAAACACTGAAGCTTTCTTT. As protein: CASSVGRVNTEAFF. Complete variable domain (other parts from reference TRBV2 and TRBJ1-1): EPEVTQTPSHQVTQMGQEVILRCVPISNHLYFYWYRQILGQKVEFLVSFYNNEISEKSEIFDDQFSVERPDGSNFTLKIRSTKLEDSAMYFCASSVGRVNTEAFFGQGTRLTVV.

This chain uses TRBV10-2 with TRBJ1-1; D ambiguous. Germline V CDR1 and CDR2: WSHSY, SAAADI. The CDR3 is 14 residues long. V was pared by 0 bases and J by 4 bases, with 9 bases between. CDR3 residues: CASSESSSGTEAFF. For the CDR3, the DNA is TGCGCCAGCAGTGAGTCGAGTTCAGGCACTGAAGCTTTCTTT.

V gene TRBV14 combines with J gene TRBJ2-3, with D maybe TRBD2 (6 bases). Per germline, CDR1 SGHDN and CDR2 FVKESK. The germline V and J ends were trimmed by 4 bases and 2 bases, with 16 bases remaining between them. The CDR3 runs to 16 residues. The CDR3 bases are TGTGCCAGCAGCCTGAGAGGAGGGCCTAACACAGATACGCAGTATTTT. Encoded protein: CASSLRGGPNTDTQYF.

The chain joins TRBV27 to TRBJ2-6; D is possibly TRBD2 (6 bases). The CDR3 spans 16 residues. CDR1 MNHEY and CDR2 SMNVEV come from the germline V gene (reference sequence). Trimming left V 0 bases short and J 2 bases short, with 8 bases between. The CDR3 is CASSLSEGTGANVLTF. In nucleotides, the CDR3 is TGTGCCAGCAGTTTATCGGAGGGGACTGGGGCCAACGTCCTGACTTTC.

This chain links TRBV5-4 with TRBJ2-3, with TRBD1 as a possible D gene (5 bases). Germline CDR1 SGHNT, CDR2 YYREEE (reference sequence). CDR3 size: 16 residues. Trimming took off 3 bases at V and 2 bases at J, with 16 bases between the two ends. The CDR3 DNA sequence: TGTGCCAGCAGCTCGAAGGGGCAGGACCACACAGATACGCAGTATTTT. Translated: CASSSKGQDHTDTQYF. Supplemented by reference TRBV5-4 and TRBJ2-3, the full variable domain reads ETGVTQSPTHLIKTRGQQVTLRCSSQSGHNTVSWYQQALGQGPQFIFQYYREEENGRGNFPPRFSGLQFPNYSSELNVNALELDDSALYLCASSSKGQDHTDTQYFGPGTRLTVL.

CDR3 nucleotide sequence: TGTGCCAGCAGCTTAGACATAGCGGGAGGATCAGATACGCAGTATTTT. Translating it yields CASSLDIAGGSDTQYF. The V gene is TRBV13, the J gene TRBJ2-3; 10 nucleotides line up with TRBD2. The CDR3 is 16 residues long. With 1 base clipped from V and 4 bases from J, the junction kept 5 bases outside the gene matches. The germline V gene has CDR1 PRHDT and CDR2 FYEKMQ (reference sequence).

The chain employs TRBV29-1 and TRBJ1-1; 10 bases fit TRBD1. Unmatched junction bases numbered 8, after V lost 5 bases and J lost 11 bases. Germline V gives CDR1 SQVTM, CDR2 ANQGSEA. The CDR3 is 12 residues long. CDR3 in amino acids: CSVRTGGVLAFF. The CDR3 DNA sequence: TGCAGCGTTAGGACAGGGGGAGTTCTGGCTTTCTTT.

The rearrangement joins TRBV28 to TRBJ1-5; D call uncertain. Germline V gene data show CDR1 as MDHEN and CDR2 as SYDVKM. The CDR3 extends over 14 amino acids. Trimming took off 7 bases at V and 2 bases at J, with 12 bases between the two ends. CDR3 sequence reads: CASNPGRRNQPQHF. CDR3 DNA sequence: TGTGCCAGCAATCCAGGAAGGCGCAATCAGCCCCAGCATTTT.

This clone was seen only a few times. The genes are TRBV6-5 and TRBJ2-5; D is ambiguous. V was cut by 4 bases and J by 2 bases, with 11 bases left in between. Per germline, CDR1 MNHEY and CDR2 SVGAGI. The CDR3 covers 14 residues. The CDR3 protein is CASSLAPLQETQYF. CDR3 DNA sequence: TGTGCCAGCAGTTTAGCCCCCCTACAAGAGACCCAGTACTTC.

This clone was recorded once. The CDR3 region is CATSDWTGGSEQFF. The CDR3 bases are TGTGCCACCAGTGATTGGACAGGGGGCAGTGAGCAGTTCTTC. The chain has TRBV24-1 and TRBJ2-1, with TRBD1 matching 11 bases. The germline gives CDR1 KGHDR, CDR2 SFDVKD. The CDR3 has 14 residues. With 2 bases clipped from V and 9 bases from J, the junction kept 2 bases outside the gene matches.

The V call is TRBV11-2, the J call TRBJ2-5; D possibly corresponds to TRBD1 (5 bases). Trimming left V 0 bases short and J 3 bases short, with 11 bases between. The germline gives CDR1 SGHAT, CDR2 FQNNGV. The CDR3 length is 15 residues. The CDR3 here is CASSLDGVTEETQYF. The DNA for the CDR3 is TGTGCCAGCAGCTTAGATGGGGTGACAGAAGAGACCCAGTACTTC. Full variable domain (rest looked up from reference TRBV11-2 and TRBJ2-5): EAGVAQSPRYKIIEKRQSVAFWCNPISGHATLYWYQQILGQGPKLLIQFQNNGVVDDSQLPKDRFSAERLKGVDSTLKIQPAKLEDSAVYLCASSLDGVTEETQYFGPGTRLLVL.

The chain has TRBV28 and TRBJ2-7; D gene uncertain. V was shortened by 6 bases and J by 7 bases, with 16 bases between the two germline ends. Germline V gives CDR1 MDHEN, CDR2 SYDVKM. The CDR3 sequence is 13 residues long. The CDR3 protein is CASSLSRIGEQYF. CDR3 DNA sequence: TGTGCCAGCAGCTTGTCCCGAATTGGGGAGCAGTACTTC. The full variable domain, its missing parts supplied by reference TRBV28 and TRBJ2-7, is DVKVTQSSRYLVKRTGEKVFLECVQDMDHENMFWYRQDPGLGLRLIYFSYDVKMKEKGDIPEGYSVSREKKERFSLILESASTNQTSMYLCASSLSRIGEQYFGPGTRLTVT.

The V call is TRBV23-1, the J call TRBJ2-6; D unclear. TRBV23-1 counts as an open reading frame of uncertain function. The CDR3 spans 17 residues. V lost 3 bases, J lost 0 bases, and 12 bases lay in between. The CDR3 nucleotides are TGCGCCAGCAGTCAGCCGTCATCCGCCTCTGGGGCCAACGTCCTGACTTTC. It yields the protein CASSQPSSASGANVLTF.

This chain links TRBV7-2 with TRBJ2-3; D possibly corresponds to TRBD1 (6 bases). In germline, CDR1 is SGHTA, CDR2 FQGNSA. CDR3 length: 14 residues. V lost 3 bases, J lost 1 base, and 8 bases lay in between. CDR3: CASSFSGGTDTQYF. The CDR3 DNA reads TGTGCCAGCAGCTTTTCAGGGGGCACAGATACGCAGTATTTT. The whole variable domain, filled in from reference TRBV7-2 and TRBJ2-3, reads GAGVSQSPSNKVTEKGKDVELRCDPISGHTALYWYRQSLGQGLEFLIYFQGNSAPDKSGLPSDRFSAERTGGSVSTLTIQRTQQEDSAVYLCASSFSGGTDTQYFGPGTRLTVL.

In DNA form, the CDR3 reads TGCGCCAGCGGGAGCCAAGTTACAACAGATACGCAGTATTTT. This translates into CASGSQVTTDTQYF. The V gene is TRBV4-1, the J gene TRBJ2-3; D is perhaps TRBD2 (5 bases). Deletions cut 8 bases from V and 3 bases from J, with 15 bases between. CDR3 length: 14 amino acids. Germline values: CDR1 MGHRA, CDR2 YSYEKL.